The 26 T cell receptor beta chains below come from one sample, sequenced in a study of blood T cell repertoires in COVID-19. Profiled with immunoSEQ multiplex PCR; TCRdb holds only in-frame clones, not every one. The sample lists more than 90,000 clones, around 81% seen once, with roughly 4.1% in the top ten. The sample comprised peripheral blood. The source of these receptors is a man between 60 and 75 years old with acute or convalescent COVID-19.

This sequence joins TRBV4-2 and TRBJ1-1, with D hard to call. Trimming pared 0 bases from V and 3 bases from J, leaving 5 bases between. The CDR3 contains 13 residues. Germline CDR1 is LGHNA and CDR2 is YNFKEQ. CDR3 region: CASSQDRYTEAFF. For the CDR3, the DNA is TGTGCCAGCAGCCAAGATCGGTACACTGAAGCTTTCTTT.

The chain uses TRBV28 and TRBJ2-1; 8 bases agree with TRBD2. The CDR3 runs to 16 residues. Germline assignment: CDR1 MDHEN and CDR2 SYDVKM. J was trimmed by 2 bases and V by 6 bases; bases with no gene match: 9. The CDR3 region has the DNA TGTGCCAGCAGCTCCCTCGTAGCGGGGACCTACAATGAGCAGTTCTTC. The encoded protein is CASSSLVAGTYNEQFF.

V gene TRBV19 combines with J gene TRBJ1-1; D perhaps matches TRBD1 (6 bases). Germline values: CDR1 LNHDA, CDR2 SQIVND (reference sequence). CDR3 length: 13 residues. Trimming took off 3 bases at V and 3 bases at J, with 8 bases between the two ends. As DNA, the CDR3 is TGTGCCAGTAGTATGGGGGGGCACACTGAAGCTTTCTTT. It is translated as CASSMGGHTEAFF.

In DNA form, the CDR3 reads TGTGCCAGCAGCTCGGGGGGCCCCACTGAAGCTTTCTTT. It is translated as CASSSGGPTEAFF. The chain joins TRBV5-6 to TRBJ1-1, with D possibly matching TRBD1 (6 bases). The CDR3 consists of 13 residues. Trimming cost V 3 bases and J 4 bases, with 10 bases left between them. Germline CDR1 reads SGHDT; CDR2 reads YYEEEE.

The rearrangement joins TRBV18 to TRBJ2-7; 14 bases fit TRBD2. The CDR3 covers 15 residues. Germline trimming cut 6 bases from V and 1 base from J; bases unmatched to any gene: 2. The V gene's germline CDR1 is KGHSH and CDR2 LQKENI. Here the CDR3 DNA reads TGTGCCAGCTCGAGGACTAGCGGGGGGTCCTACGAGCAGTACTTC. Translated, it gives CASSRTSGGSYEQYF.

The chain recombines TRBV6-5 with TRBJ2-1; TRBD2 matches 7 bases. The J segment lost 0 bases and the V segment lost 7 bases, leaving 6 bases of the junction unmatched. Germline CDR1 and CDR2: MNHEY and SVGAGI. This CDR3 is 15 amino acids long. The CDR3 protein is CASTVGRASYNEQFF. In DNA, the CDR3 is TGTGCCAGCACCGTGGGGAGGGCCTCCTACAATGAGCAGTTCTTC.

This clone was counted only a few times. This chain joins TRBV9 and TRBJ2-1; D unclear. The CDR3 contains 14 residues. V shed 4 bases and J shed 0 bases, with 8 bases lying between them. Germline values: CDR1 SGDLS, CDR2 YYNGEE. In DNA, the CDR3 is TGTGCCAGCAGCTCCCTAGGCTCCTACAATGAGCAGTTCTTC. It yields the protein CASSSLGSYNEQFF.

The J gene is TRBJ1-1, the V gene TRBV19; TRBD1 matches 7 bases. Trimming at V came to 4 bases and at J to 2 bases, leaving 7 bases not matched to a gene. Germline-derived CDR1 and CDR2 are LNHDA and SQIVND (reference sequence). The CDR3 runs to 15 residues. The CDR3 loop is CASSRQGRGNTEAFF. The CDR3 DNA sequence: TGTGCCAGTAGTAGACAGGGACGCGGTAACACTGAAGCTTTCTTT.

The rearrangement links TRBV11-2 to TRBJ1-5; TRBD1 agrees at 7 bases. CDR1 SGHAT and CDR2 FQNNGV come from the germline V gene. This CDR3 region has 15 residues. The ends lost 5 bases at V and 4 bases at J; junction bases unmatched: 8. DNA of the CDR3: TGTGCCAGCAGCCAAGGACAGGTACGAAATCAGCCCCAGCATTTT. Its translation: CASSQGQVRNQPQHF. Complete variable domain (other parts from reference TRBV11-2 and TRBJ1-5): EAGVAQSPRYKIIEKRQSVAFWCNPISGHATLYWYQQILGQGPKLLIQFQNNGVVDDSQLPKDRFSAERLKGVDSTLKIQPAKLEDSAVYLCASSQGQVRNQPQHFGDGTRLSIL.

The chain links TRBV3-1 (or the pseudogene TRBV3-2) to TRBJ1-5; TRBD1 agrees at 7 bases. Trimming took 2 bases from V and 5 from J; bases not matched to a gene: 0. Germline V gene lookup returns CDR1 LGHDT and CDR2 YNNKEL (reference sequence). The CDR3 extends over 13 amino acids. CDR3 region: CASSQQGDQPQHF. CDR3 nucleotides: TGTGCCAGCAGCCAACAGGGGGATCAGCCCCAGCATTTT.

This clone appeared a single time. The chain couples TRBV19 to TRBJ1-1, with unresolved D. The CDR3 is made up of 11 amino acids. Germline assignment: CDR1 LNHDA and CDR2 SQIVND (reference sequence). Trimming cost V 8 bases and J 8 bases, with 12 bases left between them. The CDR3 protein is CASSGPREAFF. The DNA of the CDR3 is TGTGCCAGTTCCGGCCCCAGGGAAGCTTTCTTT.

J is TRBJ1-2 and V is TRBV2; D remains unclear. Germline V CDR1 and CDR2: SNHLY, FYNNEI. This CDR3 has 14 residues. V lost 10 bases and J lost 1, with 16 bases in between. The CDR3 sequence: CANLAVTLNYGYTF. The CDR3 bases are TGTGCCAATTTAGCAGTGACCCTTAACTATGGCTACACCTTC.

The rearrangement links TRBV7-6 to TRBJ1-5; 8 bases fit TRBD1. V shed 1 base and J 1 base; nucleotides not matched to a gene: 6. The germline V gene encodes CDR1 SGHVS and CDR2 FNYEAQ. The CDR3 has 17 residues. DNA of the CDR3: TGTGCCAGCAGCTTAGGCAGTCAGGGGGCGAGCAATCAGCCCCAGCATTTT. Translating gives CASSLGSQGASNQPQHF. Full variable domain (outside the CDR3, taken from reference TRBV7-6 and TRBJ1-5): GAGVSQSPRYKVTKRGQDVALRCDPISGHVSLYWYRQALGQGPEFLTYFNYEAQQDKSGLPNDRFSAERPEGSISTLTIQRTEQRDSAMYRCASSLGSQGASNQPQHFGDGTRLSIL.

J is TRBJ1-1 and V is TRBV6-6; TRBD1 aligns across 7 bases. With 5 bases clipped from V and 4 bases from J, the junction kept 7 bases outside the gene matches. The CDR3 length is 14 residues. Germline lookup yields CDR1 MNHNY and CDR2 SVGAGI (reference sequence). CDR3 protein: CASSPLQGITEAFF. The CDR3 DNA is TGTGCCAGCAGTCCATTACAGGGGATCACTGAAGCTTTCTTT.

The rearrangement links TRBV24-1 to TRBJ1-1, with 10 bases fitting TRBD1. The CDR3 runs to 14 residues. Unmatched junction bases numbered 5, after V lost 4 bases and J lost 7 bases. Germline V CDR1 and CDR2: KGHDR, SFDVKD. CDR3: CATSEPGQGNEAFF. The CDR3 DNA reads TGTGCCACCAGTGAACCGGGACAGGGGAATGAAGCTTTCTTT.

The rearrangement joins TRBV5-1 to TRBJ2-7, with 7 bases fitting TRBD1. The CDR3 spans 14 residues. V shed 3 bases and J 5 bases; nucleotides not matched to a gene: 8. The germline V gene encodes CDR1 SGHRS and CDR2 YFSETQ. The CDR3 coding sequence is TGCGCCAGCAGCTCGACTTACAGGGGCAACGAGCAGTACTTC. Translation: CASSSTYRGNEQYF.

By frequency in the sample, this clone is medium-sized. CDR3 nucleotides: TGTGCCAGCAGCGAGGGGTGGTTTTATGGCTACACCTTC. This gives the protein CASSEGWFYGYTF. The rearrangement uses TRBV9 and TRBJ1-2, with TRBD1 as a possible D gene (5 bases). The V gene lost 3 bases and the J gene lost 5 bases, with 11 bases spanning the gap. The germline V gene has CDR1 SGDLS and CDR2 YYNGEE. The CDR3 spans 13 residues. Full variable domain (outside the CDR3, taken from reference TRBV9 and TRBJ1-2): DSGVTQTPKHLITATGQRVTLRCSPRSGDLSVYWYQQSLDQGLQFLIQYYNGEERAKGNILERFSAQQFPDLHSELNLSSLELGDSALYFCASSEGWFYGYTFGSGTRLTVV.

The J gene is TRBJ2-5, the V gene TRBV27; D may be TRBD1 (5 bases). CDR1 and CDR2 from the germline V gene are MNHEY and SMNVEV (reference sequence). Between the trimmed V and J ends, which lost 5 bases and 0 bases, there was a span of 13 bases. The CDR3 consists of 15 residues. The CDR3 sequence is CASSDQGRYQETQYF. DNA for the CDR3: TGTGCCAGCAGTGACCAGGGCCGATACCAAGAGACCCAGTACTTC.

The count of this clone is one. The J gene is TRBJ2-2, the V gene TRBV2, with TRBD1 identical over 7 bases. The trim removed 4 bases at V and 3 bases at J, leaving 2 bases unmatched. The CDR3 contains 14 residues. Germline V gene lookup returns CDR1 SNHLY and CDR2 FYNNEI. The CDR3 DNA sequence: TGTGCCAGCAGTGTGGGGACAGACACCGGGGAGCTGTTTTTT. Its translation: CASSVGTDTGELFF.

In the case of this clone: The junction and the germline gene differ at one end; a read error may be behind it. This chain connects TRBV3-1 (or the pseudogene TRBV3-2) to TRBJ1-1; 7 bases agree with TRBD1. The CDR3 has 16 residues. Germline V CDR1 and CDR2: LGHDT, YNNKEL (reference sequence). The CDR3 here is CASSQDVATGNAEAFF. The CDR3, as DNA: TGTGCCAGCAGCCAAGATGTCGCGACAGGGAACGCTGAAGCTTTCTTT.

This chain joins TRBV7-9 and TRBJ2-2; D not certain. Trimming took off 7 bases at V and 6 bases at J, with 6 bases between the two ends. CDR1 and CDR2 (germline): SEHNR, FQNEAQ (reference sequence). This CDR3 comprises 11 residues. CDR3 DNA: TGTGCCAGCACCCTAGCCGGGGAGCTGTTTTTT. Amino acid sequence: CASTLAGELFF.

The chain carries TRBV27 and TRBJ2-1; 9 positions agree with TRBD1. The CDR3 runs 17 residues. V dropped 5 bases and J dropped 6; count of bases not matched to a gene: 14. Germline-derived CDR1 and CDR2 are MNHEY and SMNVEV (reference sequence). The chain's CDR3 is CASSPPMTGGLSNEQFF. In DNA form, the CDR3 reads TGTGCCAGCAGTCCCCCAATGACAGGGGGTTTGAGCAATGAGCAGTTCTTC.

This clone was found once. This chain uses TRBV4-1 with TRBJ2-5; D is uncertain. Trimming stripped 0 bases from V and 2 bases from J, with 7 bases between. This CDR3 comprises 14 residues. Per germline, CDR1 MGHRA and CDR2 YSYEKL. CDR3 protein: CASSQEILQETQYF. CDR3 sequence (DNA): TGCGCCAGCAGCCAAGAAATATTGCAAGAGACCCAGTACTTC.

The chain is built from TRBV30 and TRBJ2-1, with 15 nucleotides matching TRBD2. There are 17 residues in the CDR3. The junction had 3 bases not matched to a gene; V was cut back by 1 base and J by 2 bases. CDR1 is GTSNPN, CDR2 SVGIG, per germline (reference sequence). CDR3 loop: CAWSGGLAGGAYNEQFF. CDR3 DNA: TGTGCCTGGAGTGGCGGACTAGCGGGAGGGGCCTACAATGAGCAGTTCTTC.

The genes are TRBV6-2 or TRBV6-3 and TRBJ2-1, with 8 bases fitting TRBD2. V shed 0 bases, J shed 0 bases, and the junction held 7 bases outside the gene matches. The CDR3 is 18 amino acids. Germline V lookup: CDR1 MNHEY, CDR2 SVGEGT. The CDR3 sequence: CASSYSLTGTSSYNEQFF. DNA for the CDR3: TGTGCCAGCAGTTACTCTTTAACCGGGACTAGCTCCTACAATGAGCAGTTCTTC.

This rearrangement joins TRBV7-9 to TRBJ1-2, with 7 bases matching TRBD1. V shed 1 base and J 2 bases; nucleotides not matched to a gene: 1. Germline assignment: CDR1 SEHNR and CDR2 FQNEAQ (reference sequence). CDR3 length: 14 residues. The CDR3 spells CASSLEGANYGYTF. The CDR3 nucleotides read TGTGCCAGCAGCTTAGAGGGGGCCAACTATGGCTACACCTTC.